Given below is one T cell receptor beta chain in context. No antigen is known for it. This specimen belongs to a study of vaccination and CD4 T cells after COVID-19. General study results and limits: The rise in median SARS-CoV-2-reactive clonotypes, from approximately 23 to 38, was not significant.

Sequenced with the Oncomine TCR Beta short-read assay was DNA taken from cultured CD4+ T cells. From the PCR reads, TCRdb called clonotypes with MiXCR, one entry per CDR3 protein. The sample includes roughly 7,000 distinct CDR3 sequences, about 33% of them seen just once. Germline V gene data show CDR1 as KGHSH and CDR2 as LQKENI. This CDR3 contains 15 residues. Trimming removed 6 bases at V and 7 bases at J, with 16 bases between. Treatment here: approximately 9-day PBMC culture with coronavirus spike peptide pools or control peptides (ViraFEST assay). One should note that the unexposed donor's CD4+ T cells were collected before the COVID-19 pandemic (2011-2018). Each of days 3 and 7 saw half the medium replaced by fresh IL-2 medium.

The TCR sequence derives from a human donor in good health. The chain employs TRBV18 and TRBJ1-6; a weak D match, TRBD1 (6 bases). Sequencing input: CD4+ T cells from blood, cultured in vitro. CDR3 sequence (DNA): TGTGCCAGCTCGCCCGAGGGGGGGTGGAATTCACCCCTCCACTTT. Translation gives CASSPEGGWNSPLHF.